The next 10 T cell receptor beta chains were all read from a single sample in a study of shared clonotypes between healthy human individuals. The method was immunoSEQ multiplex PCR; TCRdb's version includes in-frame clones alone and lacks a portion of them. Seen here are roughly 700,000 clones, 74% observed once, and the top ten hold over 1.5%. Sequencing was carried out using memory CD4+ T cells sorted from blood. Documented subset: CD45RA-negative fraction. Receptor source: a woman aged 30 to 39 in good health.

This clone has just one count. The chain links TRBV28 to TRBJ1-2; D not certain. The V end was cut by 5 bases, the J end by 7 bases, with 20 bases between. Germline V gene sequence: CDR1 MDHEN, CDR2 SYDVKM. CDR3 size: 15 residues. The CDR3 here is CASSPRSAPVGGYTF. The CDR3 bases are TGTGCCAGCAGTCCTAGGTCGGCCCCCGTCGGTGGCTACACCTTC.

This rearrangement joins TRBV4-1 to TRBJ2-7; possibly TRBD1 or TRBD2 for D (6 bases each). Trimming left V 1 base short and J 4 bases short, with 11 bases between. Germline CDR1 reads MGHRA; CDR2 reads YSYEKL. The CDR3 runs 14 residues. This CDR3 is CASSQGGGRYEQYF. For the CDR3, the DNA is TGCGCCAGCAGCCAAGGAGGGGGGCGATACGAGCAGTACTTC.

This clone has just a few counts. This chain links TRBV7-9 with TRBJ1-2, with D unresolved. Trimming stripped 5 bases from V and 0 bases from J, with 10 bases between. CDR3 length equals 14 residues. CDR1 and CDR2 from the germline V gene are SEHNR and FQNEAQ (reference sequence). CDR3 loop: CASSPLTPNYGYTF. The CDR3 nucleotides read TGTGCCAGCAGCCCGCTGACACCTAACTATGGCTACACCTTC.

This rearrangement joins TRBV25-1 to TRBJ2-1, with 12 bases lining up with TRBD2. The CDR3 loop spans 17 amino acids. Germline-derived CDR1 and CDR2 are MGHDK and SYGVNS. The J segment lost 8 bases and the V segment lost 3 bases, leaving 11 bases of the junction unmatched. CDR3 in amino acids: CASSDSSGRAFWDEQFF. CDR3 DNA: TGTGCCAGCAGTGATTCTAGCGGGAGGGCCTTCTGGGATGAGCAGTTCTTC.

The table lists this clone with a few counts. J is TRBJ2-3 and V is TRBV27; TRBD2 aligns across 8 bases. Trimming cost V 9 bases and J 1 base; bases outside gene matches: 18. Germline-derived CDR1 and CDR2 are MNHEY and SMNVEV (reference sequence). There are 18 residues in the CDR3. The CDR3 DNA reads as TGTGCCAGTAAAGGCAGGGCTAGCGGGCTGGGGGGCACAGATACGCAGTATTTT. Its translation: CASKGRASGLGGTDTQYF.

V and J are TRBV5-1 and TRBJ1-4; D is ambiguous. Germline V CDR1 and CDR2: SGHRS, YFSETQ. The CDR3 is made up of 16 amino acids. Trimming removed 3 bases at V and 0 bases at J, with 12 bases between. CDR3: CASSSQPESTNEKLFF. The CDR3 nucleotides read TGCGCCAGCAGCTCACAACCGGAGTCAACTAATGAAAAACTGTTTTTT.

The gene calls are TRBV19 and TRBJ2-5, with D uncertain. The V gene lost 3 bases and the J gene lost 4 bases, with 12 bases spanning the gap. CDR1 is LNHDA and CDR2 is SQIVND in the germline V gene (reference sequence). The CDR3 covers 14 residues. The CDR3: CASSISRTIETQYF. Written as DNA, the CDR3 is TGTGCCAGTAGTATCAGTAGGACGATAGAGACCCAGTACTTC.

This rearrangement joins TRBV10-3 to TRBJ2-6; no clear D. Germline V CDR1 and CDR2: ENHRY, SYGVKD. The germline V and J ends were trimmed by 6 bases and 4 bases, with 7 bases remaining between them. The CDR3 extends over 13 amino acids. This CDR3 is CAIRVGGANVLTF. CDR3 nucleotides: TGTGCCATCAGGGTCGGGGGGGCCAACGTCCTGACTTTC.

The V call is TRBV6-5, the J call TRBJ2-2, with no clear D. Germline V gene data show CDR1 as MNHEY and CDR2 as SVGAGI. Trimming removed 3 bases at V and 7 bases at J, with 15 bases between. This CDR3 comprises 15 residues. Here the CDR3 DNA reads TGTGCCAGCAGTTATGCCATCCGATTGGGCGGGGAGCTGTTTTTT. It codes for CASSYAIRLGGELFF.

Regarding this clone: The sample has other DNA sequences that encode this CDR3 too. The chain recombines TRBV27 with TRBJ2-2; D ambiguous. Germline V gene sequence: CDR1 MNHEY, CDR2 SMNVEV (reference sequence). The V gene lost 2 bases and the J gene lost 5 bases, with 9 bases spanning the gap. The CDR3 runs 14 residues. Here the CDR3 reads CASSLGVRTGELFF. The CDR3 DNA reads TGTGCCAGCAGTTTAGGGGTTAGGACCGGGGAGCTGTTTTTT.